These 8 T cell receptor beta chains were sequenced from one sample in a study of CD4+ T cells in melanoma. Sequencing used immunoSEQ multiplex PCR; TCRdb keeps in-frame clones, though not all of them. The data contain 9,500 to 11,000 clones, around 79% of them seen just once; the ten biggest clones take up roughly 21%. The sequenced sample was cells from a culture (not recorded whether cultured in vitro). All receptors come from a human donor with melanoma.

The rearrangement uses TRBV6-5 and TRBJ2-7; weak D call: TRBD1 (5 bases). The CDR3 loop spans 12 amino acids. Germline V CDR1 and CDR2: MNHEY, SVGAGI. Trimming left V 8 bases short and J 1 base short, with 9 bases between. DNA of the CDR3: TGTGCCAGCCCTGACAGTTCCTACGAGCAGTACTTC. Its protein is CASPDSSYEQYF.

CDR3 protein: CASSTTDTQYF. The CDR3 region has the DNA TGTGCCAGCAGCACGACGGATACGCAGTATTTT. The chain employs TRBV7-9 and TRBJ2-3; D is unclear. Trimming removed 5 bases from V and 6 bases from J, with 6 bases in between. Germline lookup yields CDR1 SEHNR and CDR2 FQNEAQ (reference sequence). The CDR3 totals 11 residues.

The chain uses TRBV29-1 and TRBJ1-1, with D possibly being TRBD1 (6 bases). Germline loops: CDR1 SQVTM, CDR2 ANQGSEA. The CDR3 length is 15 residues. The V and J ends lost 6 bases and 5 bases respectively, with 22 bases between them. The CDR3 region is CSVRDKGLVVTEAFF. The CDR3 DNA sequence: TGCAGCGTCCGGGACAAGGGACTTGTGGTTACTGAAGCTTTCTTT.

This clone was observed a single time. The J gene is TRBJ2-1, the V gene TRBV7-3; TRBD2 matches 8 bases. The V gene's germline CDR1 is SGHTA and CDR2 FQGTGA. The V segment lost 4 bases and the J segment 4 bases; nucleotides outside the gene matches: 9. The CDR3 runs 16 residues. CDR3 residues: CASSSGSSGPYNEQFF. The CDR3 region has the DNA TGTGCCAGCAGCTCCGGGTCTAGCGGGCCTTACAATGAGCAGTTCTTC.

This clone was observed a handful of times. The CDR3 loop is CASSLGGPEPQHF. The CDR3 DNA sequence: TGTGCCAGCAGTTTAGGGGGCCCGGAGCCCCAGCATTTT. This sequence joins TRBV12-3 or TRBV12-4 and TRBJ1-5; possible D gene TRBD1, 5 bases. The CDR3 has 13 residues. V dropped 1 base and J dropped 8 bases, with 9 bases sitting between them.

The chain combines TRBV7-2 with TRBJ2-7, with 7 bases matching TRBD1. CDR3 length: 14 residues. The germline V gene encodes CDR1 SGHTA and CDR2 FQGNSA. Trimming at V came to 4 bases and at J to 5 bases, leaving 8 bases not matched to a gene. This CDR3 reads CASSSTRQGHEQYF. CDR3 DNA sequence: TGTGCCAGCAGCTCAACCCGACAGGGCCACGAGCAGTACTTC.

This chain joins TRBV5-6 and TRBJ1-3; D is ambiguous. Germline CDR1 and CDR2: SGHDT and YYEEEE. This CDR3 has 15 amino acids. V was cut by 2 bases and J by 4 bases, with 13 bases left in between. The CDR3 bases are TGTGCCAGCAGCTTTTTACAGTTTGACGGAAACACCATATATTTT. Translation: CASSFLQFDGNTIYF.

This clone is medium-sized. The chain employs TRBV5-8 and TRBJ1-1; D uncertain. With 4 bases removed from V and 3 bases from J, the gap between germline ends came to 10 bases. The CDR3 has 13 amino acids. The germline V gene has CDR1 SGHTS and CDR2 YDEGEE. Here the CDR3 DNA reads TGTGCCAGCAGCCCCTGGGTCCACACTGAAGCTTTCTTT. Protein product: CASSPWVHTEAFF.